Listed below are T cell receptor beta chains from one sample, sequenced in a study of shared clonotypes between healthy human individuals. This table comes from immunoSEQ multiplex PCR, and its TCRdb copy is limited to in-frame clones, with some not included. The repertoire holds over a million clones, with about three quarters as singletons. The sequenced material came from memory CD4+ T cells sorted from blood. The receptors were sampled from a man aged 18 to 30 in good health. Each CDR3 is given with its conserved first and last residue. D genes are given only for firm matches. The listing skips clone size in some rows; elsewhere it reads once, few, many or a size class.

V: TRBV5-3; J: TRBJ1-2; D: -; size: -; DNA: TGTGCCAGAAGCCGGTCCCGGGACACGTACTATGGCTACACCTTC; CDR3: CARSRSRDTYYGYTF
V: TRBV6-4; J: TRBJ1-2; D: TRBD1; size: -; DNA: TGTGCCAGCAGTGCCTCAGGGGGCGCTGGATATGGCTACACCTTC; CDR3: CASSASGGAGYGYTF
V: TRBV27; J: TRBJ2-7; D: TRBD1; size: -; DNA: TGTGCCCCCCTCGGGGACAGGGGTATATACGAGCAGTACTTC; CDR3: CAPLGDRGIYEQYF
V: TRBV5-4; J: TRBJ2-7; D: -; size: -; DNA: TGTGCCAGCAGCCGGAAGTCTGGGGCCGATCTCGAGCAGTACTTC; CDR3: CASSRKSGADLEQYF
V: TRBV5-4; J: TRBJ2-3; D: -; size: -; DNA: TGTGCCAGCAGCTTGAAGGGGTTGGGTAGCACAGATACGCAGTATTTT; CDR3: CASSLKGLGSTDTQYF
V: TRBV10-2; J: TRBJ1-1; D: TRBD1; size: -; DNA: TGCGCCAGCAGTGAGTCGGGCAGGGGGGCTGAAGCTTTCTTT; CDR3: CASSESGRGAEAFF
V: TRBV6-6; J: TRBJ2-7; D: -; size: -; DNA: TGTGCCAGCAGCACGGACCGATACGAGCAGTACTTC; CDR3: CASSTDRYEQYF
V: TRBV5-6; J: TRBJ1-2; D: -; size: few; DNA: TGTGCCAGCAGCTCGATCGACAGAAACTATGGCTACACCTTC; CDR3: CASSSIDRNYGYTF
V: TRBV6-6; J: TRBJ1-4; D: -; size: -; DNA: TGTGCCAGCAGTTACCTCCGGGTGGGCGGAAAACTGTTTTTT; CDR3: CASSYLRVGGKLFF
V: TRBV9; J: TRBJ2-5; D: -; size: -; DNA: TGTGCCAGCAGCGTAGGAGGGTTCCAAGAGACCCAGTACTTC; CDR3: CASSVGGFQETQYF
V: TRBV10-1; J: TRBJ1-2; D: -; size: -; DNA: TGCGCCAGCAGTCCGAGAGGGGCAGAAACCTATGGCTACACCTTC; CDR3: CASSPRGAETYGYTF
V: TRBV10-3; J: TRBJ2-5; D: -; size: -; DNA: TGTGCCATCAGTGACTCCGGTCAAGAGACCCAGTACTTC; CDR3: CAISDSGQETQYF
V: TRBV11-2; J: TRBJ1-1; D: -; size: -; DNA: TGTGCCAGCAGCTTAGTGGGGGGCGGAAACACTGAAGCTTTCTTT; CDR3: CASSLVGGGNTEAFF
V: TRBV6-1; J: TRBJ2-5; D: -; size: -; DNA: TGTGCCAGCAACTCGGGTGCAGGTTGGGAGACCCAGTACTTC; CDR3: CASNSGAGWETQYF
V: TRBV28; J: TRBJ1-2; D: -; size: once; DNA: TGTGCCAGCAGTTCGACAGTTACTTATGGCTACACCTTC; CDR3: CASSSTVTYGYTF
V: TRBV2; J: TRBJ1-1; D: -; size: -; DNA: TGTGCCAGCAGGGGACGTTCCAACACTGAAGCTTTCTTT; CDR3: CASRGRSNTEAFF
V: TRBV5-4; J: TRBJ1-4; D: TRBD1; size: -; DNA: TGTGCCAGCAGTTGGTCAGGGGGGGCTAATGAAAAACTGTTTTTT; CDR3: CASSWSGGANEKLFF
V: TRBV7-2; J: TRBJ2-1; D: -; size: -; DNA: TGTGCCAGCAGCTTACGAGGGGCCAATGAGCAGTTCTTC; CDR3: CASSLRGANEQFF
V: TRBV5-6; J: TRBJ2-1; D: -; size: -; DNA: TGTGCCAGCAGCTTATCGGGACGGTACAATGAGCAGTTCTTC; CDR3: CASSLSGRYNEQFF
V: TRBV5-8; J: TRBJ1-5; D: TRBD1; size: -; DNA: TGTGCCAGCAGCTTGAGCAGGGGGAATCAGCCCCAGCATTTT; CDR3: CASSLSRGNQPQHF
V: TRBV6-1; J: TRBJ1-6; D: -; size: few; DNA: TGTGCCAGCAGGGACGATTCACCCCTCCACTTT; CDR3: CASRDDSPLHF
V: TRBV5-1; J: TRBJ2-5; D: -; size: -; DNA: TGCGCCAGCAGCTTGGCCGGCAGGGCGAAAGAGACCCAGTACTTC; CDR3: CASSLAGRAKETQYF
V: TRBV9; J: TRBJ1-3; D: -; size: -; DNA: TGTGCCGGCAGCGTAGGAGACCCGACAGGCGGCACCATATATTTT; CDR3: CAGSVGDPTGGTIYF
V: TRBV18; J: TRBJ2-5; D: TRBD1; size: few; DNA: TGTGCCAGCTCACCAGGGGACAGGGGTTTGTGGACCCAGTACTTC; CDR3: CASSPGDRGLWTQYF
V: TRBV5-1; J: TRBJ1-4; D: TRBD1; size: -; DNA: TGCGCCAGTAAGCCTCTTTCCGGGACAGGGAATGAAAAACTGTTTTTT; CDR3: CASKPLSGTGNEKLFF
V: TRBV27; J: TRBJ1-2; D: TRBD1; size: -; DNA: TGTGCCAGCAGTTTAAAGGGACAGGGGGCGAATGGCTACACCTTC; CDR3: CASSLKGQGANGYTF
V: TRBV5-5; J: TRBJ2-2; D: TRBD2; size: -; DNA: TGTGCCAGCAGCTTGGACGGGAGGAGGACCGGGGAGCTGTTTTTT; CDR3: CASSLDGRRTGELFF
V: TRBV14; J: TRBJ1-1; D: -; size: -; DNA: TGTGCCAGCAGCCCGACCCTAGGGAACACTGAAGCTTTCTTT; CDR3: CASSPTLGNTEAFF
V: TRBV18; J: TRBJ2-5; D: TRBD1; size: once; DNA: TGTGCCAGCTCACCACCGTCCAGGGGGTTTGGAGAGACCCAGTACTTC; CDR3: CASSPPSRGFGETQYF
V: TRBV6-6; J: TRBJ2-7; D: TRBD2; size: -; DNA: TGTGCCAGCAGTCAAGCGGGGTCCTACGAGCAGTACTTC; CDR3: CASSQAGSYEQYF
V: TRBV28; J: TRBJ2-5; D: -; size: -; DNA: TGTGCCAGCAGTTTATCAGGGCCGGAGACCCAGTACTTC; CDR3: CASSLSGPETQYF
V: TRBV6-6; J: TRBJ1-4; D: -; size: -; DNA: TGTGCCAGCAGCCCACAGGGAACTAATGAAAAACTGTTTTTT; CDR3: CASSPQGTNEKLFF
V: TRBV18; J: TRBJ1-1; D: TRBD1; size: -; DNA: TGTGCCAGCTCAGACGGACAGGGGACGGCTTTCTTT; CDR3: CASSDGQGTAFF
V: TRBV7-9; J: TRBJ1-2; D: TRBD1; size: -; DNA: TGTGCCAGCAGCCCCCCCGGGACAGGGGCGGCGGGCTACACCTTC; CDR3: CASSPPGTGAAGYTF
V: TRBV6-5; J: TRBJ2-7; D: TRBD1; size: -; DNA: TGTGCCAGCAGCTTCCCAGGGGGTAAGACCTCCGAGCAGTACTTC; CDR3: CASSFPGGKTSEQYF
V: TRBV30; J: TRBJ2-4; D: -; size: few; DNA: TGTGCCTGGATGGCAGTGCCTCAAAACATTCAGTACTTC; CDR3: CAWMAVPQNIQYF
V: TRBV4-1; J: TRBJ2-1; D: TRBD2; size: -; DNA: TGCGCCAGCAGCCAAGGCCTAGCGGGGGCCGGGGAGCAGTTCTTC; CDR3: CASSQGLAGAGEQFF
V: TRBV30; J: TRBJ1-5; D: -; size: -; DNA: TGTGCCTGGAGTGTAGGTAGCAATCAGCCCCAGCATTTT; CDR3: CAWSVGSNQPQHF
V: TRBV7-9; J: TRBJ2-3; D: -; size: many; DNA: TGTGCCAGCAGCTTAGAGGGTCGGACAGATACGCAGTATTTT; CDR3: CASSLEGRTDTQYF
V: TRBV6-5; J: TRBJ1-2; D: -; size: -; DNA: TGTGCCAGCAGGAGCCCGACTAACTATGGCTACACCTTC; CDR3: CASRSPTNYGYTF
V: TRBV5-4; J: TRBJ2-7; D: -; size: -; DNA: TGTGCCAGCAGCTTGGATGGGGGTATGAGGCACGAGCAGTACTTC; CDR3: CASSLDGGMRHEQYF
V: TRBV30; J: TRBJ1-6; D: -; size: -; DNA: TGTGCCTGGATGGACGCGTCCTATAATTCACCCCTCCACTTT; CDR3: CAWMDASYNSPLHF
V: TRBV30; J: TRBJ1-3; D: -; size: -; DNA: TGTGCCTGGAGTATGTCTGGAAACACCATATATTTT; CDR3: CAWSMSGNTIYF
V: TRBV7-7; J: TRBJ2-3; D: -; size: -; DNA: TGTGCTAGCAGCAAAGGACTGTCCCGAGATACGCAGTATTTT; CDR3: CASSKGLSRDTQYF
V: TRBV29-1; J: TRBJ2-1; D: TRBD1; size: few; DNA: TGCAGCGTCAGGGGTGGACAGGGTTATTTCCTGAGCGATGAGCAGTTCTTC; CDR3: CSVRGGQGYFLSDEQFF
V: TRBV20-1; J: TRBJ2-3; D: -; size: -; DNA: TGCAGTGCTAGAGGAGGCGGCTGGGAGTATTTT; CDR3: CSARGGGWEYF